What follows are 28 T cell receptor beta chains derived from one specimen sequenced in a study of T cells in Graves' hyperthyroidism and ophthalmopathy. RNA transcripts gave rise to amplified TCR beta CDR3 regions. When the TCR CDR3 underwent first-round RT-PCR, the HTBI primer set was used. Using its own MiXCR run on the multiplex PCR reads, TCRdb lists one record per CDR3 protein. Seen here are 530,000 or so distinct CDR3 sequences, approximately 17% observed once, and the top ten hold roughly 15%. The sample taken for sequencing was blood. These receptors were collected from a woman aged 18-29 years with Graves' ophthalmopathy.

This clonotype was observed a few times. The rearrangement links TRBV5-8 to TRBJ1-2; D is undetermined. The CDR3 totals 13 residues. V shed 6 bases and J shed 4 bases, with 13 bases lying between them. Germline CDR1 SGHTS, CDR2 YDEGEE. The CDR3, as DNA: TGTGCCAGCAATCCTAGGAGGGCCTATGGCTACACCTTC. It codes for CASNPRRAYGYTF.

J is TRBJ2-3 and V is TRBV20-1, with D maybe TRBD2 (7 bases). The CDR3 covers 16 residues. Germline V gene lookup returns CDR1 DFQATT and CDR2 SNEGSKA (reference sequence). The V and J ends lost 6 bases and 0 bases respectively, with 19 bases between them. In DNA, the CDR3 is TGCAGTGCACGGATCGGGGGGCACATCAGCACAGATACGCAGTATTTT. This translates into CSARIGGHISTDTQYF.

This sequence joins TRBV27 and TRBJ1-2; TRBD1 matches at 12 bases. Looked up from germline, CDR1 is MNHEY and CDR2 is SMNVEV (reference sequence). This CDR3 has 15 residues. The V gene end was trimmed by 6 bases and the J gene end by 7 bases; junction bases not matched to a gene: 9. The CDR3 nucleotides read TGTGCCAGCAGGAATCCTGGGACAGGGGGCGGTGGCTACACCTTC. It encodes CASRNPGTGGGGYTF.

Concerning this clonotype itself: This may be a read error, as it is one base from a much larger clone. The J gene is TRBJ1-2, the V gene TRBV28; D is possibly TRBD1 (5 bases). The CDR3 length is 16 residues. The germline V gene encodes CDR1 MDHEN and CDR2 SYDVKM. The CDR3 nucleotides read TGTGCCAGCAGGTCTCTGGGGCAGGGCTTTAACTGTGGCTACACCTTC. Amino acid sequence: CASRSLGQGFNCGYTF.

This clonotype was counted at least ten times. The CDR3 here is CAWSVLHYEQYF. CDR3 nucleotides: TGTGCCTGGAGTGTACTCCACTACGAGCAGTACTTC. The chain employs TRBV30 and TRBJ2-7, with D uncertain. Germline lookup yields CDR1 GTSNPN and CDR2 SVGIG (reference sequence). This CDR3 has 12 amino acids. Trimming left V 0 bases short and J 3 bases short, with 6 bases between.

This clonotype was seen repeatedly, ten times or more. The chain recombines TRBV12-3 or TRBV12-4 with TRBJ2-1, with 11 nucleotides matching TRBD2. The V gene end was trimmed by 4 bases and the J gene end by 0 bases; junction bases not matched to a gene: 14. CDR3 length: 20 amino acids. The CDR3 DNA reads as TGTGCCAGCAGTTCCACGAACAGGGGACTAGCGGTCAGCTCCTACAATGAGCAGTTCTTC. As protein: CASSSTNRGLAVSSYNEQFF.

There are many counts of this clonotype. V is TRBV6-2 or TRBV6-3 and J is TRBJ2-4; a possible D gene is TRBD2 (6 bases). The CDR3 loop spans 17 amino acids. The ends were cut back, 2 bases at V and 0 bases at J, with 14 bases in the middle. CDR1 MNHEY and CDR2 SVGEGT come from the germline V gene. In DNA, the CDR3 is TGTGCCAGCAGTTACAGGTTCGGGGGTTTAGCCAAAAACATTCAGTACTTC. Its translation: CASSYRFGGLAKNIQYF.

The genes are TRBV19 and TRBJ2-1; D call uncertain. Germline CDR1 and CDR2: LNHDA and SQIVND (reference sequence). This CDR3 is 17 amino acids long. V lost 5 bases, J lost 0 bases, and 17 bases lay in between. The CDR3 coding sequence is TGTGCCAGTAGTGCGATTTTCGGGTCTATCTCCTACAATGAGCAGTTCTTC. This gives the protein CASSAIFGSISYNEQFF.

The chain couples TRBV5-4 to TRBJ2-1; D possibly corresponds to TRBD2 (6 bases). CDR1 is SGHNT, CDR2 YYREEE, per germline (reference sequence). The CDR3 runs 15 residues. Trimming took off 6 bases at V and 0 bases at J, with 13 bases between the two ends. In nucleotides, the CDR3 is TGTGCCAGCATGGCCGGGAGTTTCTCCTACAATGAGCAGTTCTTC. This encodes CASMAGSFSYNEQFF.

On this clonotype itself: This may stem from a read error, because a much larger clone lies one nucleotide away. The CDR3 nucleotides are TGTGCCTGGAGTCCGGGACGCGAAAAACTGCTTTTT. It specifies CAWSPGREKLLF. The V gene is TRBV30, the J gene TRBJ1-4; TRBD1 is a possible D gene (5 bases). The CDR3 has 12 amino acids. The germline gives CDR1 GTSNPN, CDR2 SVGIG (reference sequence).

In its sample, this clonotype was seen a few times. The chain recombines TRBV6-2 or TRBV6-3 with TRBJ1-1, with 8 nucleotides matching TRBD1. CDR1 is MNHEY, CDR2 SVGEGT, per germline. The CDR3 runs 15 residues. The V segment lost 7 bases and the J segment 4 bases; nucleotides outside the gene matches: 11. For the CDR3, the DNA is TGTGCCAGCACCGACCCTGGACAGGGATCCACTGAAGCTTTCTTT. Translation gives CASTDPGQGSTEAFF.

There are many counts of this clonotype. V usage is TRBV28 and J usage is TRBJ1-5, with D tentatively TRBD1 (5 bases). V lost 3 bases, J lost 6 bases, and 12 bases lay in between. The CDR3 has 14 amino acids. CDR1 MDHEN and CDR2 SYDVKM come from the germline V gene. CDR3 coding DNA: TGTGCCAGCAGTTTTTCCGGGGCGGGTCAGCCCCAGCATTTT. It translates to CASSFSGAGQPQHF.

This clonotype was detected once. CDR3 amino acids: CASSSGVGGYEQYF. The CDR3 coding sequence is TGTGCCAGCAGTTCCGGGGTAGGGGGCTACGAGCAGTACTTC. The genes are TRBV28 and TRBJ2-7, with a possible D match to TRBD1 (6 bases). The CDR3 has 14 amino acids. Germline assignment: CDR1 MDHEN and CDR2 SYDVKM. The V end was cut by 4 bases, the J end by 3 bases, with 13 bases between.

This clonotype showed up many times. The chain has TRBV6-1 and TRBJ2-5; 8 bases line up with TRBD1. The germline V gene encodes CDR1 MNHNS and CDR2 SASEGT. The CDR3 loop spans 13 amino acids. Trimming cost V 7 bases and J 1 base; bases outside gene matches: 2. CDR3 protein: CASNDRGQETQYF. CDR3 DNA sequence: TGTGCCAGCAACGACAGGGGCCAAGAGACCCAGTACTTC.

This clonotype was counted between two and nine times. The chain employs TRBV24-1 and TRBJ2-2; D might be TRBD2 (6 bases). V lost 6 bases to trimming and J lost 2 bases, with 9 bases between them. Germline CDR1 and CDR2: KGHDR and SFDVKD. The CDR3 consists of 14 residues. CDR3 DNA: TGTGCCACCAGTAACGGACTAAACACCGGGGAGCTGTTTTTT. Amino acids: CATSNGLNTGELFF.

This clonotype was seen repeatedly, ten times or more. The chain joins TRBV7-2 to TRBJ2-3, with TRBD2 identical over 8 bases. Per germline, CDR1 SGHTA and CDR2 FQGNSA. CDR3 size: 18 residues. The ends lost 4 bases at V and 2 bases at J; junction bases unmatched: 14. CDR3 in amino acids: CASSSPNLLADNTDTQYF. DNA for the CDR3: TGTGCCAGCAGCTCCCCTAACCTACTAGCGGATAACACAGATACGCAGTATTTT.

This clonotype was seen many times. The gene calls are TRBV13 and TRBJ2-1; 15 bases fit TRBD2. The CDR3 covers 18 residues. Unmatched junction bases numbered 4, after V lost 4 bases and J lost 0 bases. Germline loops: CDR1 PRHDT, CDR2 FYEKMQ (reference sequence). CDR3 amino acids: CASSYGTSGRLSYNEQFF. The CDR3 DNA reads TGTGCCAGCAGCTATGGGACTAGCGGGAGGCTCTCCTACAATGAGCAGTTCTTC.

The rearrangement links TRBV5-5 to TRBJ2-7; TRBD1 agrees at 8 bases. Germline V gene lookup returns CDR1 SGHKS and CDR2 YYEKEE (reference sequence). The CDR3 spans 14 residues. V dropped 3 bases and J dropped 3; count of bases not matched to a gene: 5. The CDR3 reads CASSSDREGYEQYF. The CDR3 DNA sequence: TGTGCCAGCAGCTCGGACAGGGAAGGCTACGAGCAGTACTTC.

This clonotype appeared many times. The chain recombines TRBV6-1 with TRBJ2-1; 7 bases align to TRBD2. The V gene's germline CDR1 is MNHNS and CDR2 SASEGT. J was trimmed by 4 bases and V by 7 bases; bases with no gene match: 10. The CDR3 is made up of 15 amino acids. The CDR3: CASNPDGREYNEQFF. In nucleotides, the CDR3 is TGTGCCAGCAACCCGGACGGGCGGGAGTACAATGAGCAGTTCTTC.

The J gene is TRBJ1-4, the V gene TRBV19; D call uncertain. The CDR3 extends over 14 amino acids. V lost 10 bases, J lost 5 bases, and 17 bases lay in between. The germline V gene has CDR1 LNHDA and CDR2 SQIVND (reference sequence). The CDR3 spells CATRGRISNEKLFF. For the CDR3, the DNA is TGTGCCACTCGTGGACGGATTTCGAATGAAAAACTGTTTTTT.

This clonotype was counted many times. The chain couples TRBV9 to TRBJ2-1; D uncertain. Germline assignment: CDR1 SGDLS and CDR2 YYNGEE. The CDR3 consists of 15 residues. V was trimmed by 4 bases and J by 4 bases, leaving 15 bases between them. The CDR3 DNA is TGTGCCAGCAGCCGTAGTACAGAGGTGTACAATGAGCAGTTCTTC. Translated: CASSRSTEVYNEQFF.

This clonotype came up many times. The CDR3 coding sequence is TGTGCCAGCTCACCACCGTTCGGCGGCTCTGGAAACACCATATATTTT. Translation: CASSPPFGGSGNTIYF. This rearrangement joins TRBV18 to TRBJ1-3, with D hard to call. Germline V gene sequence: CDR1 KGHSH, CDR2 LQKENI. Trimming removed 0 bases at V and 0 bases at J, with 9 bases between. The CDR3 consists of 16 residues. Based on the CDR3 plus reference TRBV18 and TRBJ1-3, the full variable domain is NAGVMQNPRHLVRRRGQEARLRCSPMKGHSHVYWYRQLPEEGLKFMVYLQKENIIDESGMPKERFSAEFPKEGPSILRIQQVVRGDSAAYFCASSPPFGGSGNTIYFGEGSWLTVV.

The table lists this clonotype with a few counts. The V gene is TRBV27, the J gene TRBJ2-6, with 9 bases fitting TRBD1. V trimming: 3 bases; J trimming: 2 bases; junction bases outside the gene matches: 2. Germline V gives CDR1 MNHEY, CDR2 SMNVEV (reference sequence). CDR3 length: 16 residues. Here the CDR3 DNA reads TGTGCCAGCAGTTTCAGGACAGGGGCTGGGGCCAACGTCCTGACTTTC. The encoded protein is CASSFRTGAGANVLTF.

This clonotype was observed at least ten times. The genes are TRBV3-1 and TRBJ1-4, with 9 bases that match TRBD1. CDR3 length equals 14 residues. J was trimmed by 8 bases and V by 3 bases; bases with no gene match: 4. CDR1 is LGHDT and CDR2 is YNNKEL in the germline V gene (reference sequence). This chain's CDR3 is CASSHRDRVEKLFF. The DNA of the CDR3 is TGTGCCAGCAGCCACCGGGACAGGGTCGAAAAACTGTTTTTT.

Ten or more counts support this clonotype. The DNA of the CDR3 is TGTGCCAGCAGTTACTCACTCGGCGGGGATGAGCAGTTCTTC. Translation: CASSYSLGGDEQFF. The rearrangement uses TRBV6-5 and TRBJ2-1; TRBD2 is a possible D gene (6 bases). V gave up 0 bases and J gave up 8 bases, with 11 bases separating them. The germline gives CDR1 MNHEY, CDR2 SVGAGI. CDR3 size: 14 residues.

The V call is TRBV5-1, the J call TRBJ2-7, with D perhaps TRBD2 (6 bases). The CDR3 spans 14 residues. V shed 2 bases and J shed 7 bases, with 16 bases lying between them. Germline CDR1 reads SGHRS; CDR2 reads YFSETQ. This CDR3 reads CASSLPGLMGEQYF. CDR3 DNA sequence: TGCGCCAGCAGCTTACCGGGACTCATGGGGGAGCAGTACTTC.

This chain uses TRBV4-3 with TRBJ2-1; tentatively, D is TRBD1 (5 bases). The CDR3 is 15 residues long. Trimming pared 0 bases from V and 1 base from J, leaving 7 bases between. Germline CDR1 is LGHNA and CDR2 is YSLEER. The CDR3 spells CASSQEQVSYNEQFF. For the CDR3, the DNA is TGCGCCAGCAGCCAAGAACAGGTGTCCTACAATGAGCAGTTCTTC.

This clonotype turned up a few times. V and J are TRBV27 and TRBJ2-2, with 8 bases that match TRBD1. With 5 bases clipped from V and 7 bases from J, the junction kept 6 bases outside the gene matches. This CDR3 region has 14 residues. Germline loops: CDR1 MNHEY, CDR2 SMNVEV (reference sequence). In nucleotides, the CDR3 is TGTGCCAGCAGTATAACAGGGGGAGGCGGGGAGCTGTTTTTT. It encodes CASSITGGGGELFF.